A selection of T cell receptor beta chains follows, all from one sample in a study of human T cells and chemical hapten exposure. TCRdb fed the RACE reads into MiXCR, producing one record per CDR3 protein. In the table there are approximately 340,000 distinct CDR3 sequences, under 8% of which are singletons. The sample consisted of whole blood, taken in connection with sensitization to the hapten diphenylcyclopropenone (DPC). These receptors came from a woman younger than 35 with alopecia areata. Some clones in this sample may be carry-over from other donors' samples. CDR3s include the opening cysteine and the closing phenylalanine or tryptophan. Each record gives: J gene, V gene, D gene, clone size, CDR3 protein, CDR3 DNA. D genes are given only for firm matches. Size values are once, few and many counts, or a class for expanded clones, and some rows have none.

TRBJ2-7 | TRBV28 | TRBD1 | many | CASSFRPGQGLSYSYEQYF | TGTGCCAGCAGTTTCAGACCGGGACAGGGGCTGTCGTACTCCTACGAGCAGTACTTC
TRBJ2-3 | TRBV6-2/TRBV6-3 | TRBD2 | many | CASSYRGLAAPYF | TGTGCCAGCAGTTACCGTGGACTAGCGGCTCCGTATTTT
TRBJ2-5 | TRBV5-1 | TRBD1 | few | CASSLVGQGAETQYF | TGCGCCAGCAGCTTGGTAGGACAGGGGGCAGAGACCCAGTACTTC
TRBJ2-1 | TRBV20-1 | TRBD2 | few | CSARFGGGPYNEQFF | TGCAGTGCTAGATTCGGCGGGGGACCATACAATGAGCAGTTCTTC
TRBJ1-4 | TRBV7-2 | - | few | CASSSMNEKLFF | TGTGCCAGCAGCTCGATGAATGAAAAACTGTTTTTT
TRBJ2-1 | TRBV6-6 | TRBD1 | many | CASRGTGSLFF | TGTGCCAGCAGGGGGACAGGGAGTCTTTTCTTC
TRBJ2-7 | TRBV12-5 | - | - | CASGLHSAYEQYF | TGTGCTAGTGGTTTGCACAGTGCCTACGAGCAGTACTTC
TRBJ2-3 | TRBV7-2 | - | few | CASSPNNFALASYHTDTQYF | TGTGCCAGCAGCCCAAACAACTTTGCCTTGGCCAGTTATCACACAGATACGCAGTATTTT
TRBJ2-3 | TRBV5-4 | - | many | CASSPSGRGTDTQYF | TGTGCCAGCAGCCCCTCCGGGCGAGGCACAGATACGCAGTATTTT
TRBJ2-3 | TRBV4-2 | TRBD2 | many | CASSQEAGVTDTQYF | TGTGCCAGCAGCCAGGAAGCGGGGGTCACAGATACGCAGTATTTT
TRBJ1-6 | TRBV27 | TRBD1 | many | CASRTTGGFNSPLHF | TGTGCCAGCAGGACTACAGGGGGCTTCAATTCACCCCTCCACTTT
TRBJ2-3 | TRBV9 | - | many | CASSVGARADTQYF | TGTGCCAGCAGCGTAGGAGCGCGGGCAGATACGCAGTATTTT
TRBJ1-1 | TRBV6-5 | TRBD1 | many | CASSYSTGDTEAFF | TGTGCCAGCAGTTACTCCACAGGGGACACTGAAGCTTTCTTT
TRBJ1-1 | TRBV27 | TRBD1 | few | CASTPGQLNTEAFF | TGTGCCAGCACCCCGGGACAGTTGAACACTGAAGCTTTCTTT
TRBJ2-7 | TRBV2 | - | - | CASHLANLRAVPRF | TGTGCCAGCCACCTTGCCAATCTACGAGCAGTACCCCGCTTC
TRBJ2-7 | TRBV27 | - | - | CASSARQGWYEQYF | TGTGCCAGCAGTGCCCGCCAGGGCTGGTACGAGCAGTACTTC
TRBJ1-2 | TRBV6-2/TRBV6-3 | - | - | CASITPAWGNYGYTF | TGTGCCAGCATCACTCCTGCGTGGGGGAACTATGGCTACACCTTC
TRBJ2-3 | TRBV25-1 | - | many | CASSEYSRTDTQYF | TGTGCCAGCAGTGAATATTCCCGCACAGATACGCAGTATTTT
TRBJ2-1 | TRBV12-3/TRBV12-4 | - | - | CASSFSRYNEQFF | TGTGCCAGCAGTTTCTCTAGATACAATGAGCAGTTCTTC
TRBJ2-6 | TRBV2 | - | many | CASSEDRGVAGANVLTF | TGTGCCAGCAGTGAAGACAGAGGGGTCGCCGGGGCCAACGTCCTGACTTTC
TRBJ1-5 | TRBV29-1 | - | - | CSVELPGGPQHF | TGCAGCGTTGAATTACCGGGGGGGCCCCAGCATTTT
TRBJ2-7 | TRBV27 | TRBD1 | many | CASSLGQGGYEQYF | TGCGCCAGCAGCCTCGGACAGGGCGGGTACGAGCAGTACTTC
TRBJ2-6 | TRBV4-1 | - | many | CASSHPGGAGASGANVLTF | TGCGCCAGCAGCCACCCTGGAGGGGCAGGAGCCTCTGGGGCCAACGTCCTGACTTTC
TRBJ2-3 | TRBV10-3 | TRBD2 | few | CAGSSGPTADTQYF | TGTGCCGGGTCTAGCGGGCCTACAGCGGATACGCAGTATTTT
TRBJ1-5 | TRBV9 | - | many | CASSVGPDQPQHF | TGTGCCAGCAGCGTAGGACCGGATCAGCCCCAGCATTTT
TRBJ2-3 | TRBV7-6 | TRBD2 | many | CASSDRGGGLETQYF | TGTGCCAGCAGCGATAGGGGCGGGGGACTTGAGACGCAGTATTTT
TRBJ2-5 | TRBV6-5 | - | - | CASTPRTARQTQYF | TGTGCCAGCACCCCCAGGACAGCCCGACAGACCCAGTACTTC
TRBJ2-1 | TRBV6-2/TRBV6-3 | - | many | CASRGTSYNEQFF | TGTGCCAGCAGGGGGACCAGCTACAATGAGCAGTTCTTC
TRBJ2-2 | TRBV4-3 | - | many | CASSQESPGRTNTGELFF | TGCGCCAGCAGCCAAGAATCGCCAGGCCGAACGAACACCGGGGAGCTGTTTTTT
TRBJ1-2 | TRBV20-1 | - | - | CSAPRGDFYGYTF | TGCAGTGCTCCGAGGGGGGATTTCTATGGCTACACCTTC
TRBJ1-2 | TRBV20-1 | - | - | CSARDTQLGYTF | TGCAGTGCTAGAGATACCCAGTTAGGCTACACCTTC
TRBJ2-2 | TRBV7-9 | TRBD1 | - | CASSRGTGNTGELFF | TGTGCCAGCAGCCGAGGGACAGGCAACACCGGGGAGCTGTTTTTT
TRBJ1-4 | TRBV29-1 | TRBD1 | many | CSATDRENEKLFF | TGCAGCGCCACGGACAGGGAAAATGAAAAACTGTTTTTT
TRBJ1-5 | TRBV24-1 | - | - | CATSGGYSNQPQHF | TGTGCCACCAGCGGGGGATATAGCAATCAGCCCCAGCATTTT
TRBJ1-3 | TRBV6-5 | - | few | CASSYDRAGLSGNTIYF | TGTGCCAGCAGTTACGACCGGGCAGGTCTCTCTGGAAACACCATATATTTT
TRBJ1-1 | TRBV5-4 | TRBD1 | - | CASSLGGGSGVNEAFF | TGTGCCAGCAGCTTGGGAGGGGGCAGCGGCGTAAATGAAGCTTTCTTT
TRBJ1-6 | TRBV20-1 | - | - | CSARDLLRDNSPLHF | TGCAGTGCTAGAGATCTACTGCGAGATAATTCACCCCTCCACTTT
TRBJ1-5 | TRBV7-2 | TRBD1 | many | CASSLGGLDWTGPSQHF | TGTGCCAGCAGCTTAGGGGGGTTGGACTGGACAGGGCCATCCCAGCATTTT
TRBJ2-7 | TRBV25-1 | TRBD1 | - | CVSRVTGDKKYCYEQYF | TGTGTCAGCAGAGTGACAGGGGATAAGAAATATTGCTACGAGCAGTACTTC
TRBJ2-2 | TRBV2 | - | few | CARTPTGLEGGELFF | TGTGCCAGGACCCCGACCGGGCTAGAGGGCGGGGAGCTGTTTTTT
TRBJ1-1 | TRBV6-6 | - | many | CASSYLPGAPDTEAFF | TGTGCCAGCAGTTACTTACCAGGGGCGCCGGACACTGAAGCTTTCTTT
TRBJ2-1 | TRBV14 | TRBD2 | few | CASSQSLRGGEQFF | TGTGCCAGCAGCCAATCGCTCCGGGGGGGTGAGCAGTTCTTC
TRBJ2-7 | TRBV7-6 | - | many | CASSYWDSGREQYF | TGTGCCAGCAGCTACTGGGACTCGGGTAGGGAGCAGTACTTC
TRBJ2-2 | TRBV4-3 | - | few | CASSQEPRNTGELFF | TGCGCCAGCAGCCAAGAACCCCGGAACACCGGGGAGCTGTTTTTT
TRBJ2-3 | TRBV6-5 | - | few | CASSYSRDGHQSTDTQYF | TGTGCCAGCAGTTACTCGCGGGACGGGCACCAAAGCACAGATACGCAGTATTTT
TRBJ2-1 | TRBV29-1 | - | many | CSVESWKNNEQFF | TGCAGCGTTGAAAGTTGGAAGAACAATGAGCAGTTCTTC
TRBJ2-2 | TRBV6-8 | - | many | CARVTGTENTGELFF | TGTGCCAGAGTCACGGGTACAGAGAACACCGGGGAGCTGTTTTTT
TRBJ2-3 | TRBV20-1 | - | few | CSAIRGSDTQYF | TGCAGTGCCATTCGGGGTTCAGATACGCAGTATTTT
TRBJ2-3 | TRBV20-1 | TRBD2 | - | CSAQAGTSGGGTDTQYF | TGCAGTGCCCAAGCCGGGACTAGCGGGGGAGGCACAGATACGCAGTATTTT
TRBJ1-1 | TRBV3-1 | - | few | CASSQLSGTGEAFF | TGTGCCAGCAGCCAACTTAGCGGTACAGGTGAAGCTTTCTTT
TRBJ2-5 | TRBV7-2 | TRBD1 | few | CASSPGTGRETQYF | TGTGCCAGCAGCCCCGGGACAGGGCGCGAGACCCAGTACTTC